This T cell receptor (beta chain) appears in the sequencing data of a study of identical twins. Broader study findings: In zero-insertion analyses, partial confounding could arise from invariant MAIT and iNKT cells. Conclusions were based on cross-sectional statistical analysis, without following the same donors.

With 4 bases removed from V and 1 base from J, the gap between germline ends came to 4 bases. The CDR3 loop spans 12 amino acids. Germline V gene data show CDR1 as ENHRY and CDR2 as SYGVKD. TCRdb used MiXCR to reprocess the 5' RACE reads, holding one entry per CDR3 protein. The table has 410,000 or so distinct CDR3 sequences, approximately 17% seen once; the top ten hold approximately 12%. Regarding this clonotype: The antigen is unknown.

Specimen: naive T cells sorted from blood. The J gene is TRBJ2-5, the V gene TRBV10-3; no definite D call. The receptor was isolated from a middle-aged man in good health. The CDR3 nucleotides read TGTGCCATCAGTGGGACCCAAGAGACCCAGTACTTC. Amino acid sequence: CAISGTQETQYF.